This T cell receptor beta chain derives from a study of glioma-infiltrating T cells (dated by TCRdb to between 2015 and 2016). Some background on the complete study: The low-grade gliomas were WHO grade II oligodendrogliomas or astrocytomas, while the glioblastomas were WHO grade IV tumors sampled at initial diagnosis rather than at recurrent diagnosis. Glioma patients received dexamethasone for six or fewer days before surgery. To measure how far tissue and blood T-cell populations diverged, each tissue-infiltrating repertoire was compared against the peripheral blood repertoire of the same patient. TCR alpha- and beta-chain repertoires were sequenced from glioma tissue, non-neoplastic brain tissue and matched peripheral blood mononuclear cells. Blood libraries targeted about 4.5- to 10-fold sequencing coverage of about 920,000 peripheral T cells. The paired cohort comprised three low-grade glioma patients, under 10 primary glioblastoma patients and three non-glioma patients contributing non-neoplastic brain tissue.

TCR alpha and beta CDR3 regions were amplified with the iRepertoire nested amplicon-rescue multiplex PCR (arm-PCR) platform from RNA. The input for one-step reverse transcription and amplification was roughly 100-400 ng of tissue mRNA or PBMC total RNA. Following bead purification, Illumina adapters were added by a secondary multiplex PCR, and libraries between 200 and 400 bp were gel-purified. Internal 6-nucleotide barcodes were carried by the libraries and were used for demultiplexing. Sequencing of the libraries was done on an Illumina MiSeq using 2x220 or 2x250 nucleotide paired-end reads. The authors processed their data as follows. FLASH 1.2.11 was used to merge paired reads, and BWA-MEM then aligned the reads to the GRCh37 human genome before TRA and TRB reads were extracted. V and J assignment used an IMGT-derived reference of cassette sequences and CDR3 motifs that included pseudogenes. Three-frame translation of reads was performed, and productive CDR3s were defined as those with a C...FGXG motif and no stop codons. Clonotypes were defined as unique combinations of V-J cassette pair and CDR3 amino acid sequence. Hamming distance filtering was applied to reads, with thresholds set by the sequence error rate of each sample in mapped regions. TCRdb redid the processing of the public reads, applying fastp at Q25 and MiXCR, and retained in-frame beta chains. Rows with one shared CDR3 protein collapse into an entry with the most common genes and DNA. The V and J calls follow TCRdb's processing rather than the paper's. In all, the sample holds 300,000 to 400,000 distinct CDR3 sequences, and roughly 41% of those were seen once. The ten largest account for about 12% of the sample.

Surgical brain or tumor specimens were cryofrozen in liquid nitrogen immediately after resection, and peripheral blood cells were collected concurrently. Turning to this clonotype: Its antigen is still unknown. The input lacks base qualities; no much larger clone sits a single base away.

Study-wide findings and limitations: VJ-independent divergence between tissue and blood was below expectation in non-neoplastic patients but above expectation in all gliomas, especially low-grade gliomas. A signature set of shared blood CDR3 motifs marked patients with low tissue-blood divergence and was depleted in highly divergent patients. Only a very small number of CDR3 sequences turned up in both tissue and blood, a result put down to high CDR3 diversity combined with limited sampling. The group comparisons were based on small numbers of patients: three non-neoplastic, three low-grade glioma and about eight glioblastoma patients.

The V and J ends are trimmed by 5 bases and 5 bases, leaving 18 bases between them. According to the germline V gene (reference sequence), CDR1 reads SEHNR and CDR2 reads FQNEAQ. There are 15 amino acids in the CDR3, from cysteine to phenylalanine inclusive. Only the CDR3 DNA stays, 45 bases, in frame from base 1. This receptor was obtained from a human donor with low-grade glioma or glioblastoma, undergoing nonglioma brain surgery, or in good health (not recorded which). Specimen: glioma tissue, nonneoplastic brain tissue, or PBMCs (not recorded which). The chain couples TRBV7-9 to TRBJ2-5, with the identity of the D gene unclear. For the CDR3, the sequence is CASSPVSSSYETQYF. In nucleotides, the sequence is TGTGCCAGCAGCCCAGTTAGCAGCTCTTACGAGACCCAGTACTTC.